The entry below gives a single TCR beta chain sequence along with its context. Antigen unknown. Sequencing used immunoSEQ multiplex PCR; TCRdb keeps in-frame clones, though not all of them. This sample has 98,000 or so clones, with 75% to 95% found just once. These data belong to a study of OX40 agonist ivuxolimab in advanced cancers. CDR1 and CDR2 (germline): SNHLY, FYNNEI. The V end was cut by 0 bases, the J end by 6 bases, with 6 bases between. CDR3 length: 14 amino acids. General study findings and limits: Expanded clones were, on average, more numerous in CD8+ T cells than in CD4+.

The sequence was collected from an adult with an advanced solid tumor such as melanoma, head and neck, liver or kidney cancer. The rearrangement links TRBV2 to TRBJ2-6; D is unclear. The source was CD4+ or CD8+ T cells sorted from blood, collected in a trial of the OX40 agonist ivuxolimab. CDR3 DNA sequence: TGTGCCAGCAGTGAAGCTGGGGTGGCCAACGTCCTGACTTTC. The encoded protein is CASSEAGVANVLTF.